This TCR beta chain was identified in a study of post-analysis software for immune sequencing data. General study findings and limits: When patients were compared with controls, five TRBV segments were more frequent, TRBV5-6, TRBV5-1 and TRBV20-1 among them.

Unique molecular identifiers were built into the TCR beta cDNA libraries. One entry per CDR3 protein results from TCRdb running MiXCR on the PCR reads. This sample yields 400,000 to 500,000 distinct CDR3 sequences, of which 30% to 40% are seen a single time; 7.6% belongs to the top ten. As for this clonotype: Its target is unknown.

Trimming removed 4 bases from V and 0 bases from J, with 10 bases in between. This CDR3 contains 15 residues. Source material: blood. This chain links TRBV12-3 or TRBV12-4 with TRBJ2-1; D uncertain. The TCR comes from a girl aged 2 to 9 with multiple sclerosis. The CDR3 spells CASSYGGASYNEQFF. For the CDR3, the DNA is TGTGCCAGCAGTTATGGCGGAGCCTCCTACAATGAGCAGTTCTTC.